This T cell receptor beta chain was observed in a study of shared clonotypes between healthy human individuals. Study at large: A couple of women and a few men aged 18 to 49 served as donors.

V was shortened by 1 base and J by 0 bases, with 4 bases between the two germline ends. Germline V gene data show CDR1 as LGHNA and CDR2 as YSLEER. This CDR3 region has 14 residues. Libraries were prepared by immunoSEQ multiplex PCR; TCRdb keeps only in-frame clonotypes and omits some of them. The sample yields 2 million or so clones, about 95% seen once. Positively selected for CCR7, the CD45RO-negative cells used as naive CD8 cells excluded terminally differentiated effector memory CD45RA+ cells. Nashville, Tennessee was home to all donors, who were Caucasian adults. The chain joins TRBV4-3 to TRBJ2-4; D is unclear. What was sequenced was naive CD8+ T cells sorted from blood. This TCR was recovered from a man between 18 and 29 years old in good health. The CDR3 bases are TGCGCCAGCAGCCAAGGACTAGCCAAAAACATTCAGTACTTC. Translated, it gives CASSQGLAKNIQYF.